The 10 T cell receptor beta chains below all came from one sample that was sequenced in a study of T cell responses to AZD1222 COVID-19 vaccine. The assay was immunoSEQ multiplex PCR, and TCRdb's table has in-frame clones only and misses some. The table has 130,000 or so clones, about 93% seen once. Material: peripheral blood, obtained on day 0 of AZD1222 vaccination. All receptors come from an adult in good health.

The chain combines TRBV5-1 with TRBJ2-1; 9 nucleotides match TRBD2. With 2 bases clipped from V and 1 base from J, the junction kept 1 base outside the gene matches. There are 15 residues in the CDR3. Germline V gene sequence: CDR1 SGHRS, CDR2 YFSETQ. The CDR3 DNA follows: TGCGCCAGCAGCTTCCTAGCGGGGTCCTACAATGAGCAGTTCTTC. Translating gives CASSFLAGSYNEQFF.

J is TRBJ1-4 and V is TRBV9; tentative D call: TRBD1 (5 bases). Trimming removed 0 bases from V and 0 bases from J, with 15 bases in between. The germline CDR1 and CDR2 sequences are SGDLS and YYNGEE. The CDR3 extends over 18 amino acids. The chain's CDR3 is CASSVERGGDATNEKLFF. The DNA of the CDR3 is TGTGCCAGCAGCGTAGAGAGGGGAGGGGACGCAACTAATGAAAAACTGTTTTTT.

The J gene is TRBJ1-1, the V gene TRBV25-1; possible D gene TRBD1, 6 bases. V lost 6 bases, J lost 8 bases, and 16 bases lay in between. Germline loops: CDR1 MGHDK, CDR2 SYGVNS. This CDR3 spans 13 amino acids. The CDR3 spells CASSGGGRTEAFF. CDR3 nucleotides: TGTGCCAGCAGCGGGGGGGGCCGGACAGAAGCTTTCTTT.

This rearrangement joins TRBV7-2 to TRBJ2-5, with D possibly TRBD1 on 6 matching bases. This CDR3 is built from 14 residues. From germline, CDR1 is SGHTA and CDR2 FQGNSA. The V and J ends lost 5 bases and 5 bases respectively, with 15 bases between them. For the CDR3, the DNA is TGTGCCAGCAGCCACAGGGTTAGAGGGGAGACCCAGTACTTC. Its translation: CASSHRVRGETQYF.

The gene calls are TRBV30 and TRBJ2-7, with D tentatively TRBD1 (6 bases). CDR1 is GTSNPN, CDR2 SVGIG, per germline (reference sequence). The CDR3 covers 11 residues. CDR3: CASKTGYEQYF. The CDR3 nucleotides read TGTGCTAGTAAGACAGGCTACGAGCAGTACTTC.

The CDR3 region is CAWITGFNEQFF. CDR3 nucleotides: TGTGCCTGGATAACGGGTTTCAATGAGCAGTTCTTC. The chain couples TRBV30 to TRBJ2-1; no clear D. Trimming left V 4 bases short and J 6 bases short, with 10 bases between. Germline CDR1 reads GTSNPN; CDR2 reads SVGIG (reference sequence). The CDR3 runs 12 residues. Together with reference TRBV30 and TRBJ2-1, the CDR3 gives the full variable domain: SQTIHQWPATLVQPVGSPLSLECTVEGTSNPNLYWYRQAAGRGLQLLFYSVGIGQISSEVPQNLSASRPQDRQFILSSKKLLLSDSGFYLCAWITGFNEQFFGPGTRLTVL.

The chain joins TRBV12-3 or TRBV12-4 to TRBJ1-1, with D tentatively TRBD1 (5 bases). Trimming left V 3 bases short and J 5 bases short, with 10 bases between. The CDR3 has 13 amino acids. CDR3 nucleotides: TGTGCCAGCAGTTTCATGGGGCGGACTGAAGCTTTCTTT. It yields the protein CASSFMGRTEAFF.

The chain recombines TRBV12-3 or TRBV12-4 with TRBJ1-2, with TRBD1 as a possible D gene (5 bases). The V end lost 7 bases, the J end lost 7 bases, and 16 bases lay between the germline ends. The CDR3 is 13 residues long. The CDR3 sequence is CASTWGVDGGYTF. The DNA for the CDR3 is TGTGCCAGCACCTGGGGGGTGGACGGTGGCTACACCTTC.

This sequence joins TRBV18 and TRBJ2-3, with D possibly TRBD2 on 7 matching bases. There are 17 residues in the CDR3. V was shortened by 4 bases and J by 4 bases, with 21 bases between the two germline ends. Germline values: CDR1 KGHSH, CDR2 LQKENI. CDR3 sequence (DNA): TGTGCCAGCTCACAGGGATATCTAGGGGGGGCCCCAGATACGCAGTATTTT. This encodes CASSQGYLGGAPDTQYF.

This chain joins TRBV10-3 and TRBJ1-1; unclear D gene. Looked up from germline, CDR1 is ENHRY and CDR2 is SYGVKD. The V end was cut by 2 bases, the J end by 11 bases, with 15 bases between. This CDR3 comprises 13 residues. CDR3 sequence (DNA): TGTGCCATCAGTGAGGATATGCCAACTGGGGCTTTCTTT. Translation gives CAISEDMPTGAFF.